This T cell receptor beta chain was documented in a study of blood T cell repertoires in COVID-19. About the research overall: Collection of acute and convalescent COVID-19 samples took place in the United States, Italy and Spain.

The germline V and J ends were trimmed by 4 bases and 8 bases, with 13 bases remaining between them. The CDR3 contains 13 residues. Per the germline V gene, CDR1 is KGHDR and CDR2 is SFDVKD. In the original analysis: Amplification with reference gene primers provided the estimates of nucleated cell counts. Clones were sequenced by immunoSEQ multiplex PCR, and TCRdb holds only the in-frame ones, with some missing. V and J calls and clone size are as listed in that table; D and trimming were resolved from the DNA. This table has 250,000 to 300,000 clones, 70% to 90% appearing once. The chain carries TRBV24-1 and TRBJ2-5; possible D gene TRBD2, 6 bases. Material for sequencing was peripheral blood. The sequence was obtained from a woman aged 30 to 39 with COVID-19, enrolled during active disease. The CDR3 nucleotides are TGTGCCACCAGTGAAGGGACTCCACGAACCCAGTACTTC. It is translated as CATSEGTPRTQYF.